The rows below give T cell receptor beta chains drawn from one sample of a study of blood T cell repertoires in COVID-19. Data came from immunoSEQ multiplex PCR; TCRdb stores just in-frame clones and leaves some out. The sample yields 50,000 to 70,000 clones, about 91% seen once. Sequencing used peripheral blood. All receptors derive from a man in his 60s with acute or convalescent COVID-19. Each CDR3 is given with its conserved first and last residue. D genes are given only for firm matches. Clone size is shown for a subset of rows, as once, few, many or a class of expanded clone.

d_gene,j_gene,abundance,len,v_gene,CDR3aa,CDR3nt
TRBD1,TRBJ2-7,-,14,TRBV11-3,CASTPGQGSYEQYF,TGTGCCAGCACACCGGGACAGGGGTCCTACGAGCAGTACTTC
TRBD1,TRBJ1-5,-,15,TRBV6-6,CASSLDRTGGQPQHF,TGTGCCAGCAGTTTGGACAGAACAGGGGGTCAGCCCCAGCATTTT
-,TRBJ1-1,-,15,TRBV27,CASSLSQGMNTEAFF,TGTGCCAGCAGTTTATCCCAGGGGATGAACACTGAAGCTTTCTTT
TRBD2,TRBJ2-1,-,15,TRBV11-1,CASSLTSGSYNEQFF,TGTGCCAGCAGCTTAACTAGCGGGTCCTACAATGAGCAGTTCTTC
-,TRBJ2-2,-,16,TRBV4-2,CASSQESTAGTGELFF,TGTGCCAGCAGCCAAGAAAGCACTGCCGGTACCGGGGAGCTGTTTTTT
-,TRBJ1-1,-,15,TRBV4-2,CASSPYTGANTEAFF,TGTGCCAGCAGCCCTTATACAGGTGCGAACACTGAAGCTTTCTTT
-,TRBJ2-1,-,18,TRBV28,CASSLSDNPVISYNEQFF,TGTGCCAGCAGTTTATCCGACAACCCCGTTATCTCCTACAATGAGCAGTTCTTC
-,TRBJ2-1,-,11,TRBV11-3,CASSLRYEQFF,TGTGCCAGCAGCCTGCGTTATGAGCAGTTCTTC
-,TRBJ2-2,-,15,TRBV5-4,CASSLLQGGAGELFF,TGTGCCAGCAGCTTGCTACAGGGGGGGGCCGGGGAGCTGTTTTTT
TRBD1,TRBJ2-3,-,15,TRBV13,CASSLVGRGSDTQYF,TGTGCCAGCAGCTTAGTGGGCAGGGGGTCAGATACGCAGTATTTT
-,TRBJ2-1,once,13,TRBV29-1,CSERLNGDNEQFF,TGCAGCGAGCGACTCAACGGAGACAATGAGCAGTTCTTC
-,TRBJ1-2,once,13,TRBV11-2,CASSTSPRDGYTF,TGTGCCAGCAGCACGAGCCCCCGAGATGGCTACACCTTC
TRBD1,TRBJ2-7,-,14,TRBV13,CASSSTGTDYEQYF,TGTGCCAGCAGCTCTACCGGGACAGACTACGAGCAGTACTTC
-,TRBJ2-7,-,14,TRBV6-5,CASTHLTGTYEQYF,TGTGCCAGCACACACTTGACAGGAACCTACGAGCAGTACTTC